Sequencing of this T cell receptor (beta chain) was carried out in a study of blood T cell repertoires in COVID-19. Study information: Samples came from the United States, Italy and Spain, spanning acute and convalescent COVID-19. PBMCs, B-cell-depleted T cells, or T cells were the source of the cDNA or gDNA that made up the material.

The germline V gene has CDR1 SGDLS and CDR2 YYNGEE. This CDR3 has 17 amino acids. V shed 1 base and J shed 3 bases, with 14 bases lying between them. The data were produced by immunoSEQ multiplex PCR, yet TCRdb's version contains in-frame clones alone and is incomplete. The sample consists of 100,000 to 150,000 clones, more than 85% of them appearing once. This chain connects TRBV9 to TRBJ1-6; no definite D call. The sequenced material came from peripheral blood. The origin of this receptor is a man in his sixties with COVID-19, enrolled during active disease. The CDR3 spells CASSVMREPYYNSPLHF. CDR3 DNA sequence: TGTGCCAGCAGCGTAATGAGGGAGCCCTACTATAATTCACCCCTCCACTTT.